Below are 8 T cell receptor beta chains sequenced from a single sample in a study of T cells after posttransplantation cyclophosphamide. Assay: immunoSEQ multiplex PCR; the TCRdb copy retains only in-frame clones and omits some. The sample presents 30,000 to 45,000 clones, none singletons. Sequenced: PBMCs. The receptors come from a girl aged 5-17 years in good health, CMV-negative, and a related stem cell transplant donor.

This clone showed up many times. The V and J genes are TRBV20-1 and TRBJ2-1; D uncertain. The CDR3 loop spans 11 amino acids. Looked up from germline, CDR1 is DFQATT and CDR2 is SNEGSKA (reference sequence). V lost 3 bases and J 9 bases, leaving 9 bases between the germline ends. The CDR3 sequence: CSASGVGEQFF. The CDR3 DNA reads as TGCAGTGCTAGTGGAGTGGGTGAGCAGTTCTTC.

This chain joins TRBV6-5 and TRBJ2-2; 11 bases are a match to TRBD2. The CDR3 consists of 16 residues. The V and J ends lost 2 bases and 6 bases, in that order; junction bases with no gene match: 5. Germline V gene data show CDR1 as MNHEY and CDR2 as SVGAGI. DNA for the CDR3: TGTGCCAGCAGTTACAGGATAGCGGGGGGGTCCGGGGAGCTGTTTTTT. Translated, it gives CASSYRIAGGSGELFF.

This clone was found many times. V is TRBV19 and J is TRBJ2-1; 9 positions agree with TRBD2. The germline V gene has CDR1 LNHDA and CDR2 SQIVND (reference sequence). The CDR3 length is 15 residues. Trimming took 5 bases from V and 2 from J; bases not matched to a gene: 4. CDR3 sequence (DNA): TGTGCCAGTAGTCAAAGCGGGGGGACCTACAATGAGCAGTTCTTC. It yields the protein CASSQSGGTYNEQFF.

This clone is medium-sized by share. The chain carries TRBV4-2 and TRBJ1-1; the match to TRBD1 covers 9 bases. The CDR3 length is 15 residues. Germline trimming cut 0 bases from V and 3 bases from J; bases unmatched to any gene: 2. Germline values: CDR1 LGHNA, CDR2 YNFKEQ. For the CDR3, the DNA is TGTGCCAGCAGCCAAGATCGGACAGGGGACACTGAAGCTTTCTTT. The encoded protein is CASSQDRTGDTEAFF.

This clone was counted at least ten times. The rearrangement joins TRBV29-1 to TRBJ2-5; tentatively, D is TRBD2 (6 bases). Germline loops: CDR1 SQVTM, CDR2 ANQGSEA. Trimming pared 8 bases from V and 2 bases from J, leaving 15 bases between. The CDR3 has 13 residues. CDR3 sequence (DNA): TGCAGCTTCGCGGGAAATCATCAAGAGACCCAGTACTTC. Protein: CSFAGNHQETQYF. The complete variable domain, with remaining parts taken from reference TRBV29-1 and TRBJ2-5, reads SAVISQKPSRDICQRGTSLTIQCQVDSQVTMMFWYRQQPGQSLTLIATANQGSEATYESGFVIDKFPISRPNLTFSTLTVSNMSPEDSSIYLCSFAGNHQETQYFGPGTRLLVL.

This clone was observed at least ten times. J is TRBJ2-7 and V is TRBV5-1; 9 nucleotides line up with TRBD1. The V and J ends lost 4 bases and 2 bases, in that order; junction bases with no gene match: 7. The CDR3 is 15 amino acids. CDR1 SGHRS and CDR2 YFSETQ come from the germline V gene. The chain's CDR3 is CASSLDRGVTYEQYF. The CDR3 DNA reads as TGCGCCAGCAGCCTCGACAGGGGGGTCACCTACGAGCAGTACTTC.

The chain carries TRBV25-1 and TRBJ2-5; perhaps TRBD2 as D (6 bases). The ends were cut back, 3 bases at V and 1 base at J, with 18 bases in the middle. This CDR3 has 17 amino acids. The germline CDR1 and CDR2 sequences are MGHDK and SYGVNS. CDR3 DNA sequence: TGTGCCAGCAGTGATACTCTACGACTAGACTCCCAAGAGACCCAGTACTTC. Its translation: CASSDTLRLDSQETQYF.

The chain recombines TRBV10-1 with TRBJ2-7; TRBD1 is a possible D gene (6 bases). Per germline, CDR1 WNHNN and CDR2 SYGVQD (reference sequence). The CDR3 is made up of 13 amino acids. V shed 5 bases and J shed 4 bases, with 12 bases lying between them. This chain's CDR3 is CASSYAGVYEQYF. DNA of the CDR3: TGCGCCAGCAGTTACGCAGGGGTTTACGAGCAGTACTTC.